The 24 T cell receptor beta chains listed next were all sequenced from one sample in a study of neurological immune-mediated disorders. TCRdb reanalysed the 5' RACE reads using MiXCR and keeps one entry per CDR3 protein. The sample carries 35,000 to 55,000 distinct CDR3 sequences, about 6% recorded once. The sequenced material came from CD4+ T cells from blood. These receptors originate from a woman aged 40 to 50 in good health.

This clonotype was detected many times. The DNA for the CDR3 is TGTGCCAGCAGTTTCGGGGCGAAAGAGACCCAGTACTTC. Protein product: CASSFGAKETQYF. The gene calls are TRBV28 and TRBJ2-5; D is perhaps TRBD1 or TRBD2 (5 bases each). Trimming pared 3 bases from V and 3 bases from J, leaving 8 bases between. The CDR3 length is 13 residues. Germline CDR1 reads MDHEN; CDR2 reads SYDVKM.

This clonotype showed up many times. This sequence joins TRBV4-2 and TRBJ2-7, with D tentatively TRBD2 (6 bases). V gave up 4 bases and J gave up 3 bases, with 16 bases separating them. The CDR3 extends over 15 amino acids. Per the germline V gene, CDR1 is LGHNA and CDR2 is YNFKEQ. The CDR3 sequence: CASSPNAGSGYEQYF. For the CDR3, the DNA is TGTGCCAGCAGCCCAAACGCGGGATCGGGCTACGAGCAGTACTTC.

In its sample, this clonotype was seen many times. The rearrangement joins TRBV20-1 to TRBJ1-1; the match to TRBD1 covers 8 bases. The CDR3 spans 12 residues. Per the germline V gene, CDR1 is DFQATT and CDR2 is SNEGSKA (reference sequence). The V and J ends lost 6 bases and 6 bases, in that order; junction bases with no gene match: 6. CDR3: CSARVGQAEAFF. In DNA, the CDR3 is TGCAGTGCCCGGGTGGGACAGGCTGAAGCTTTCTTT.

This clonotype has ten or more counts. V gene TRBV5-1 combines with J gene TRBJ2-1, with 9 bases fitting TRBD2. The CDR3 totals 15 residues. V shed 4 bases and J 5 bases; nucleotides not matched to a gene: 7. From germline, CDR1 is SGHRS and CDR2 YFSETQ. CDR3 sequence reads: CASSKTSGLNNEQFF. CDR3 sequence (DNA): TGCGCCAGCAGCAAGACTAGCGGATTAAACAATGAGCAGTTCTTC.

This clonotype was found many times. The chain's CDR3 is CASSLKGGTSGARRDEQFF. As DNA, the CDR3 is TGTGCCAGCAGCTTAAAGGGGGGGACTAGCGGGGCACGTAGGGATGAGCAGTTCTTC. This chain joins TRBV7-3 and TRBJ2-1, with 13 bases aligning to TRBD2. V lost 1 base and J lost 8; bases outside the gene matches: 14. Germline assignment: CDR1 SGHTA and CDR2 FQGTGA. The CDR3 has 19 amino acids.

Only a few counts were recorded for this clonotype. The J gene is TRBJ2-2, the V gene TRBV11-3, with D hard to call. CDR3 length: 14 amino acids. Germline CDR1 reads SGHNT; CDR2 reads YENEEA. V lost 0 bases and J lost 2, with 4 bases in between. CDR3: CASSLESNTGELFF. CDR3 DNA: TGTGCCAGCAGCTTAGAAAGCAACACCGGGGAGCTGTTTTTT.

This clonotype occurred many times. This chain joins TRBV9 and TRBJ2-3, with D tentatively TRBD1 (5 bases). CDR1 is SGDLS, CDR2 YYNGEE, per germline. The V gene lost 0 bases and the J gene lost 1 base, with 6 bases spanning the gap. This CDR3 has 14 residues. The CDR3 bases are TGTGCCAGCAGCGTAGAAGGGGGCACAGATACGCAGTATTTT. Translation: CASSVEGGTDTQYF.

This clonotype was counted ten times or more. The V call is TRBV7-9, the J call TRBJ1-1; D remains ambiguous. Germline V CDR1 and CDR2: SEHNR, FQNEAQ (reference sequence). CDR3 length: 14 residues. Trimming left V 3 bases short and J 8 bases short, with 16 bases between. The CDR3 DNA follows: TGTGCCAGCAGCTTGGGCAGCTCTCTGGGGGAAGCTTTCTTT. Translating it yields CASSLGSSLGEAFF.

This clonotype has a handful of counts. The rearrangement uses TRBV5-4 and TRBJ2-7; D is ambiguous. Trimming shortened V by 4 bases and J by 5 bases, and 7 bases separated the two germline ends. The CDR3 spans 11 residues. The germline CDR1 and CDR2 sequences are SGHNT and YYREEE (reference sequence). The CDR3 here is CASSLENEQYF. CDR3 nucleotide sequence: TGTGCCAGCAGCCTTGAGAACGAGCAGTACTTC. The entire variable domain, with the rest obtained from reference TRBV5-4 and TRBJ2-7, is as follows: ETGVTQSPTHLIKTRGQQVTLRCSSQSGHNTVSWYQQALGQGPQFIFQYYREEENGRGNFPPRFSGLQFPNYSSELNVNALELDDSALYLCASSLENEQYFGPGTRLTVT.

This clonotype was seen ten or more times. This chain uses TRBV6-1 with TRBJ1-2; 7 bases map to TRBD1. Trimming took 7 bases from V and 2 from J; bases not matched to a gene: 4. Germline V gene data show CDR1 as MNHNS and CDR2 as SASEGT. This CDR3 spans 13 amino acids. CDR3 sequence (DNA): TGTGCCAGCACCCTGACAGGGAACTATGGCTACACCTTC. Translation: CASTLTGNYGYTF.

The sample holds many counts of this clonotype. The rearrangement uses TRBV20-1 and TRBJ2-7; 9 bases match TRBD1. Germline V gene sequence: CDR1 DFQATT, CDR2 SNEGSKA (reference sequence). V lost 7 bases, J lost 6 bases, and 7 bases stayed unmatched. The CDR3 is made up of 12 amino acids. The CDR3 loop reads CSVDRGGGEQYF. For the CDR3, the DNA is TGCAGTGTGGACAGGGGAGGGGGCGAGCAGTACTTC.

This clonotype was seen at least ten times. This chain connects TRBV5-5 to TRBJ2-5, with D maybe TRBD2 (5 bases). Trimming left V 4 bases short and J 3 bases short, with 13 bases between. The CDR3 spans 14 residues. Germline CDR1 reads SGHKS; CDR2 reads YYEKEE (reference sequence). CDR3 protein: CASSRTGMEETQYF. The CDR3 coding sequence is TGTGCCAGCAGCCGGACTGGAATGGAAGAGACCCAGTACTTC. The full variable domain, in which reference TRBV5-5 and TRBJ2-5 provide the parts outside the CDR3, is DAGVTQSPTHLIKTRGQQVTLRCSPISGHKSVSWYQQVLGQGPQFIFQYYEKEERGRGNFPDRFSARQFPNYSSELNVNALLLGDSALYLCASSRTGMEETQYFGPGTRLLVL.

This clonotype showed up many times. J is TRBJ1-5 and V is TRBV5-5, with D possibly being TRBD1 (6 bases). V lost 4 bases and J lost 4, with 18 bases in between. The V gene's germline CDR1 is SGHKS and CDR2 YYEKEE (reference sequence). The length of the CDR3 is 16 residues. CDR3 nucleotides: TGTGCCAGCAGCCGTATACCGACAGGCCGAAATCAGCCCCAGCATTTT. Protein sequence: CASSRIPTGRNQPQHF.

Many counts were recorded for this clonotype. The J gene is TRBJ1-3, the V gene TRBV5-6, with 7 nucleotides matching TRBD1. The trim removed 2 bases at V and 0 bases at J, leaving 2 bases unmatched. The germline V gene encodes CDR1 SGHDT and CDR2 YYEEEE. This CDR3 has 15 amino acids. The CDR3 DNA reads TGTGCCAGCAGCTTCCGGGACAGCTCTGGAAACACCATATATTTT. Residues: CASSFRDSSGNTIYF.

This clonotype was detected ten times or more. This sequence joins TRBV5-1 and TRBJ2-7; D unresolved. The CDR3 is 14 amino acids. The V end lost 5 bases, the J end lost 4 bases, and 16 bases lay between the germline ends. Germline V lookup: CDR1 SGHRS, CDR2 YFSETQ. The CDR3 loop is CASSGSPGGYEQYF. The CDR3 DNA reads TGCGCCAGCAGTGGTAGTCCAGGCGGATACGAGCAGTACTTC.

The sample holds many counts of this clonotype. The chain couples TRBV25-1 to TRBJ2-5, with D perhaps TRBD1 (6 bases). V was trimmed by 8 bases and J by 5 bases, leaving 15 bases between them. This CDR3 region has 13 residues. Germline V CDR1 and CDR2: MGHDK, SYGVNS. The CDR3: CASSLRGTETQYF. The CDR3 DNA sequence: TGTGCCAGCTCCCTCAGGGGAACGGAGACCCAGTACTTC.

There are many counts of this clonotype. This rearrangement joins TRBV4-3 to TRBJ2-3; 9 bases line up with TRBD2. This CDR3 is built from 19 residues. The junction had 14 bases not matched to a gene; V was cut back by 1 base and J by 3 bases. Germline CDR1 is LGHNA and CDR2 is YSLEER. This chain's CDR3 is CASSQVRGGGFFGTDTQYF. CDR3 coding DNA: TGCGCCAGCAGCCAAGTGCGGGGGGGAGGATTTTTTGGAACAGATACGCAGTATTTT.

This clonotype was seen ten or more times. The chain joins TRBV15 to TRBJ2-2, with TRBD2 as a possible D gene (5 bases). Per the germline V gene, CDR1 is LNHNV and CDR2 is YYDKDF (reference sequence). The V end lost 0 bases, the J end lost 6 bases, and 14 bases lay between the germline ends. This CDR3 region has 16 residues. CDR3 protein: CATSRDGRGAPGELFF. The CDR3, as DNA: TGTGCCACCAGCAGAGATGGTCGGGGAGCCCCCGGGGAGCTGTTTTTT.

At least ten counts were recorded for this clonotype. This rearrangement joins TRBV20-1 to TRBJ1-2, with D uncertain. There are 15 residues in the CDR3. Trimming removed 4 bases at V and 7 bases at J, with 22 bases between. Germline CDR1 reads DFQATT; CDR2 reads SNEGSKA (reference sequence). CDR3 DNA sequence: TGCAGTGCTAACCCTTTGGCGGCTTCCAATTCTGGCTACACCTTC. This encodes CSANPLAASNSGYTF.

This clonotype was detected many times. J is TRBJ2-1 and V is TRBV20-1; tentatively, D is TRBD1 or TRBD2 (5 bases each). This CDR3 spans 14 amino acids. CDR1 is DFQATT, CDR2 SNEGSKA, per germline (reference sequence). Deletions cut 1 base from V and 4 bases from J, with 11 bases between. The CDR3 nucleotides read TGCAGTGCTAGAGTATCGAGGGGTTACAATGAGCAGTTCTTC. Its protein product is CSARVSRGYNEQFF.

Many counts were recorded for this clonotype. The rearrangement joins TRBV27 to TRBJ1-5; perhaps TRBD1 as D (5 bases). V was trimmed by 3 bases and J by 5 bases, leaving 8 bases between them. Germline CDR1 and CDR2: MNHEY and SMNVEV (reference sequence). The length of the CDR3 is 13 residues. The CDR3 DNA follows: TGTGCCAGCAGTTTTGAGGGGCATCAGCCCCAGCATTTT. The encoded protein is CASSFEGHQPQHF.

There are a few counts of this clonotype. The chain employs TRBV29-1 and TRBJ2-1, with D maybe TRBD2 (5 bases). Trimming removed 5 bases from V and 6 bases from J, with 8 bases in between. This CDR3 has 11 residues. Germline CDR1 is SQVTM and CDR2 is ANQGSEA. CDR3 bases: TGCAGCGTTCGGGGTCCCAATGAGCAGTTCTTC. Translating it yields CSVRGPNEQFF.

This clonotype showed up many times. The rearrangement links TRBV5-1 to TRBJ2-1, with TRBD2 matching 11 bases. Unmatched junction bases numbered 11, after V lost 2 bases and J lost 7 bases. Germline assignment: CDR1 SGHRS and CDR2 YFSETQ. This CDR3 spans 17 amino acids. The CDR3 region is CASSFPGTSGGGNEQFF. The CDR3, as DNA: TGCGCCAGCAGCTTTCCCGGGACTAGCGGAGGGGGGAATGAGCAGTTCTTC.

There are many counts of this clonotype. The CDR3 protein is CASSTGGNEKLFF. In DNA form, the CDR3 reads TGTGCCAGCAGTACAGGGGGTAATGAAAAACTGTTTTTT. This chain uses TRBV27 with TRBJ1-4; TRBD1 agrees at 8 bases. Germline CDR1 MNHEY, CDR2 SMNVEV (reference sequence). V lost 5 bases, J lost 4 bases, and 0 bases stayed unmatched. This CDR3 has 13 residues.